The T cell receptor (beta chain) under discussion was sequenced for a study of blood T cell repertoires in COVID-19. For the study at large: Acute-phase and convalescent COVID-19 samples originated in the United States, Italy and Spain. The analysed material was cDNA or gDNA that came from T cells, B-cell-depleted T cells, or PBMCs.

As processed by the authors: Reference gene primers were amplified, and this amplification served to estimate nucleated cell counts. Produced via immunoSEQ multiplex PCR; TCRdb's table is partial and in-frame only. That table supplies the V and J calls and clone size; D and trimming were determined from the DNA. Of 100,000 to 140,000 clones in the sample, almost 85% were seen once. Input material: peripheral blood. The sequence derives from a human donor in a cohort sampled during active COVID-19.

The CDR3 DNA is TGTGCCAGCAGTGAGGTAGGGACTGGGTACAATGAGCAGTTCTTC. The encoded protein is CASSEVGTGYNEQFF. The chain joins TRBV25-1 to TRBJ2-1, with D perhaps TRBD2 (6 bases). There are 15 residues in the CDR3. Germline V gene lookup returns CDR1 MGHDK and CDR2 SYGVNS. Trimming removed 3 bases from V and 4 bases from J, with 13 bases in between. Full variable domain (outside the CDR3, taken from reference TRBV25-1 and TRBJ2-1): EADIYQTPRYLVIGTGKKITLECSQTMGHDKMYWYQQDPGMELHLIHYSYGVNSTEKGDLSSESTVSRIRTEHFPLTLESARPSHTSQYLCASSEVGTGYNEQFFGPGTRLTVL.